This note documents a single TCR beta chain sequence. Its antigen is currently unknown. The data originate from a study of CD8+CD57+ T cells in acquired aplastic anemia. The wider study: About 3 ug was the average amount of DNA from sorted CD4+ and CD8+ cells. Study conclusions and caveats: In common between the patients and the controls were approximately 30 CD8+ CDR3 sequences.

Trimming took off 6 bases at V and 10 bases at J, with 9 bases between the two ends. The CDR3 sequence is 10 residues long. The germline gives CDR1 LNHDA, CDR2 SQIVND (reference sequence). Patients who underwent sequencing had shown CD8+CD57+ cell expansion by flow cytometry. At blood sampling, none of the patients had yet received therapy. Genomic DNA acted as the template from which TCR beta VDJ combination and CDR3 sequence profiling were carried out. TCRdb re-derived calls from the reads in MiXCR, one entry per CDR3 protein. The table has around 200,000 distinct CDR3 sequences, around 63% seen once.

This receptor was obtained from a human donor with aplastic anemia. This chain links TRBV19 with TRBJ1-1; D might be TRBD1 (6 bases). Input material: sorted CD4+, CD8+, or CD8+CD57+ T cells (not recorded which) from PBMCs. CDR3 sequence (DNA): TGTGCCAGTAGGCAGGGGAGAGCTTTCTTT. Translated: CASRQGRAFF.